This TCR beta chain originates from a study of CD8 T cells in ankylosing spondylitis. TCRdb re-called the 5' RACE reads through MiXCR, storing one row per CDR3 protein. This sample has around 210,000 distinct CDR3 sequences; around 8% occur once, and the top ten carry more than 4.5%. This clonotype has a count of ten or more. The germline CDR1 and CDR2 sequences are DFQATT and SNEGSKA (reference sequence). This CDR3 has 18 amino acids. Germline trimming cut 0 bases from V and 6 bases from J; bases unmatched to any gene: 18. The material sequenced was blood, either unsorted or a sorted T cell fraction (not recorded which). The receptor was derived from a female donor with ankylosing spondylitis or in good health (not recorded which). This chain links TRBV20-1 with TRBJ2-3, with TRBD2 identical over 7 bases. Written as DNA, the CDR3 is TGCAGTGCTAGAGAGTGGGGTAATCGGGCGGGAGAGATTGATACGCAGTATTTT. Residues: CSAREWGNRAGEIDTQYF.